The 24 T cell receptor beta chains in this list originate from one sample, sequenced in a study of T cell changes during pregnancy in multiple sclerosis (dated 2019 in TCRdb). Receptors were amplified or captured by the immunoSEQ multiplex PCR assay. Held by TCRdb, this immuneACCESS table contains in-frame sequences only and omits some clones. Under half of the omission traces to an unresolved V gene where checked; the cause of the rest is unknown. The table for this sample lists 130,000 or so clones; about 95% of them were counted only once. The top ten hold less than 0.55% of the sample. This specimen consisted of peripheral blood, obtained after pregnancy. The receptors were gathered from a female donor with multiple sclerosis, enrolled in a pregnancy study.

The genes are TRBV16 and TRBJ2-5; D unclear. V lost 2 bases and J 5 bases, leaving 6 bases between the germline ends. CDR1 and CDR2 (germline): KGHSY, FQNENV. There are 12 residues in the CDR3. CDR3 in DNA: TGTGCCAGCAGCCAACTTATCGAGACCCAGTACTTC. It specifies CASSQLIETQYF.

The genes are TRBV2 and TRBJ2-3, with D possibly TRBD2 on 6 matching bases. The length of the CDR3 is 17 residues. Trimming left V 3 bases short and J 2 bases short, with 18 bases between. Looked up from germline, CDR1 is SNHLY and CDR2 is FYNNEI. The CDR3 DNA sequence: TGTGCCAGCAGTGACCCCCTGACTAGATCGAACACAGATACGCAGTATTTT. It encodes CASSDPLTRSNTDTQYF. Based on the CDR3 plus reference TRBV2 and TRBJ2-3, the full variable domain is EPEVTQTPSHQVTQMGQEVILRCVPISNHLYFYWYRQILGQKVEFLVSFYNNEISEKSEIFDDQFSVERPDGSNFTLKIRSTKLEDSAMYFCASSDPLTRSNTDTQYFGPGTRLTVL.

In regard to this clone: The germline gene is not matched at one end of the junction; a read error may be the cause. The chain employs TRBV7-7 and TRBJ2-5; 9 positions match TRBD2. The CDR3 is made up of 16 amino acids. The germline V gene has CDR1 SSHAT and CDR2 FNYEAQ (reference sequence). The CDR3 DNA is TGTGCTAGCAGCTTATGGCTAGCGGGAACCCAAGAGACCCAGTACTTC. Translation gives CASSLWLAGTQETQYF.

The gene calls are TRBV9 and TRBJ2-1, with TRBD2 identical over 10 bases. V lost 3 bases and J lost 7; bases outside the gene matches: 7. This CDR3 is 15 amino acids long. CDR1 is SGDLS, CDR2 YYNGEE, per germline. CDR3 residues: CASSANSGGRNEQFF. The DNA of the CDR3 is TGTGCCAGCAGCGCAAATAGCGGGGGGAGGAATGAGCAGTTCTTC.

The V and J genes are TRBV28 and TRBJ1-1; 7 bases are shared with TRBD1. The V gene end was trimmed by 9 bases and the J gene end by 3 bases; junction bases not matched to a gene: 10. Germline CDR1 MDHEN, CDR2 SYDVKM. There are 14 residues in the CDR3. Written as DNA, the CDR3 is TGTGCCAGTACAAAGGGGGCAGGGTACACTGAAGCTTTCTTT. It encodes CASTKGAGYTEAFF.

The gene calls are TRBV6-1 and TRBJ2-3; D gene unclear. The CDR3 runs 14 residues. The V end was cut by 7 bases, the J end by 0 bases, with 11 bases between. Germline values: CDR1 MNHNS, CDR2 SASEGT. The DNA for the CDR3 is TGTGCCAGCACGCTGAGTACTAGCACAGATACGCAGTATTTT. This sequence encodes CASTLSTSTDTQYF.

The chain couples TRBV6-6 to TRBJ2-1, with 8 bases that match TRBD2. The germline gives CDR1 MNHNY, CDR2 SVGAGI (reference sequence). V was clipped by 4 bases and J by 6 bases; unmatched bases: 5. The CDR3 sequence is 14 residues long. The CDR3 DNA follows: TGTGCCAGCAGTTCCACGGGAGGGTTCAATGAGCAGTTCTTC. Translating gives CASSSTGGFNEQFF.

This sequence joins TRBV2 and TRBJ1-5, with D possibly being TRBD1 (5 bases). Deletions cut 0 bases from V and 3 bases from J, with 12 bases between. This CDR3 spans 16 amino acids. The germline V gene has CDR1 SNHLY and CDR2 FYNNEI. The CDR3 DNA reads TGTGCCAGCAGTGAAGCCTTTGTCAGGGTCAATCAGCCCCAGCATTTT. Translating it yields CASSEAFVRVNQPQHF.

J is TRBJ2-7 and V is TRBV6-1, with D maybe TRBD1 (6 bases). V was shortened by 6 bases and J by 3 bases, with 9 bases between the two germline ends. CDR3 length equals 12 residues. Germline CDR1 reads MNHNS; CDR2 reads SASEGT. CDR3 loop: CASRGAGYEQYF. CDR3 nucleotide sequence: TGTGCCAGCAGGGGGGCGGGCTACGAGCAGTACTTC.

The genes are TRBV7-2 and TRBJ2-4, with a possible D match to TRBD2 (5 bases). The CDR3 runs to 17 residues. CDR1 is SGHTA and CDR2 is FQGNSA in the germline V gene. Between the trimmed V and J ends, which lost 5 bases and 0 bases, there was a span of 17 bases. CDR3 nucleotides: TGTGCCAGCAGCCCTAGCCCGATTGGCGTAGCCAAAAACATTCAGTACTTC. Translated, it gives CASSPSPIGVAKNIQYF.

The rearrangement links TRBV5-4 to TRBJ2-5, with D possibly TRBD2 on 6 matching bases. Trimming took 1 base from V and 2 from J, leaving 9 bases between them. CDR1 is SGHNT and CDR2 is YYREEE in the germline V gene (reference sequence). CDR3 length: 14 amino acids. CDR3 bases: TGTGCCAGCAGCTTGAGTGGGACTCAAGAGACCCAGTACTTC. Translating gives CASSLSGTQETQYF. The full variable domain, with the rest looked up from reference TRBV5-4 and TRBJ2-5, is ETGVTQSPTHLIKTRGQQVTLRCSSQSGHNTVSWYQQALGQGPQFIFQYYREEENGRGNFPPRFSGLQFPNYSSELNVNALELDDSALYLCASSLSGTQETQYFGPGTRLLVL.

This chain connects TRBV19 to TRBJ2-7, with TRBD1 identical over 8 bases. The CDR3 is 15 amino acids. Germline V gene data show CDR1 as LNHDA and CDR2 as SQIVND (reference sequence). V was pared by 1 base and J by 2 bases, with 4 bases of the junction left unmatched. The CDR3: CASSIGAGGAYEQYF. CDR3 in DNA: TGTGCCAGTAGTATAGGGGCAGGGGGCGCCTACGAGCAGTACTTC. The complete variable domain, with remaining parts taken from reference TRBV19 and TRBJ2-7, reads DGGITQSPKYLFRKEGQNVTLSCEQNLNHDAMYWYRQDPGQGLRLIYYSQIVNDFQKGDIAEGYSVSREKKESFPLTVTSAQKNPTAFYLCASSIGAGGAYEQYFGPGTRLTVT.

This chain uses TRBV5-1 with TRBJ2-7; 7 nucleotides agree with TRBD1. The CDR3 has 13 amino acids. Germline loops: CDR1 SGHRS, CDR2 YFSETQ. V lost 4 bases, J lost 2 bases, and 3 bases stayed unmatched. This chain's CDR3 is CASSRDRPYEQYF. CDR3 sequence (DNA): TGCGCCAGCAGCCGGGACAGACCCTACGAGCAGTACTTC.

The rearrangement links TRBV2 to TRBJ2-1, with D perhaps TRBD1 (5 bases). CDR1 SNHLY and CDR2 FYNNEI come from the germline V gene. Trimming stripped 7 bases from V and 0 bases from J, with 7 bases between. The CDR3 extends over 13 amino acids. The CDR3, as DNA: TGTGCCAGCACTGACAGCTCCTACAATGAGCAGTTCTTC. Translating it yields CASTDSSYNEQFF.

V and J are TRBV19 and TRBJ2-7, with 8 bases lining up with TRBD1. CDR3 length: 13 residues. V dropped 4 bases and J dropped 4; count of bases not matched to a gene: 3. Germline V gene sequence: CDR1 LNHDA, CDR2 SQIVND (reference sequence). CDR3 region: CASSTGGGYEQYF. DNA for the CDR3: TGTGCCAGTAGTACAGGGGGCGGTTACGAGCAGTACTTC.

The chain has TRBV21-1 and TRBJ2-5; TRBD1, the D gene given by the table, was not confirmed from the DNA. TRBV21-1 is reported as a pseudogene. This CDR3 comprises 17 residues. The CDR3 DNA reads TGTGCCAGAACCTTAAGGGGGTCTGATAGGGACCAAGAGACCCAGTACTTC. Translation: CARTLRGSDRDQETQYF.

V gene TRBV5-1 combines with J gene TRBJ1-2; D is ambiguous. The V gene's germline CDR1 is SGHRS and CDR2 YFSETQ. V was shortened by 0 bases and J by 4 bases, with 4 bases between the two germline ends. CDR3 length: 12 amino acids. This CDR3 reads CASSLEAYGYTF. As DNA, the CDR3 is TGCGCCAGCAGCTTGGAAGCCTATGGCTACACCTTC.

J is TRBJ2-7 and V is TRBV11-2; 8 bases line up with TRBD2. With V trimmed by 4 bases and J by 5 bases, 10 bases remained unmatched. There are 15 residues in the CDR3. In germline, CDR1 is SGHAT, CDR2 FQNNGV. CDR3 sequence: CASSWGEREFDEQYF. The CDR3, as DNA: TGTGCCAGCAGCTGGGGAGAGCGGGAGTTCGACGAGCAGTACTTC.

The chain employs TRBV10-3 and TRBJ2-3; the match to TRBD2 covers 10 bases. J gave up 0 bases and V 6 bases, and 12 bases lay outside the gene matches. The CDR3 is 18 amino acids. The germline gives CDR1 ENHRY, CDR2 SYGVKD. The CDR3 DNA is TGTGCCATCAGCCAAGCGGGAGGGGTATCGTCTAGCACAGATACGCAGTATTTT. It specifies CAISQAGGVSSSTDTQYF.

This sequence joins TRBV28 and TRBJ2-2, with a weak D call TRBD1 (5 bases). This CDR3 has 13 residues. Trimming removed 6 bases at V and 6 bases at J, with 11 bases between. Germline CDR1 reads MDHEN; CDR2 reads SYDVKM. The CDR3: CASSVPGSGELFF. CDR3 in DNA: TGTGCCAGCAGCGTTCCAGGGTCCGGGGAGCTGTTTTTT.

With regard to this clone: One junction end disagrees with the germline gene, perhaps due to a read error. The rearrangement joins TRBV10-3 to TRBJ1-4; 8 nucleotides agree with TRBD1. This CDR3 is built from 13 residues. The germline CDR1 and CDR2 sequences are ENHRY and SYGVKD. The CDR3 bases are TGTGCCATCAGTGTACAGGGGGGGGGCGGCCAGCGTTTT. Its translation: CAISVQGGGGQRF.

The J gene is TRBJ2-7, the V gene TRBV2; the match to TRBD2 covers 13 bases. The V gene's germline CDR1 is SNHLY and CDR2 FYNNEI. Trimming cost V 4 bases and J 4 bases; bases outside gene matches: 4. This CDR3 region has 15 residues. In nucleotides, the CDR3 is TGTGCCAGCAGTGCGAGGACTAGCGGGAGTTACGAGCAGTACTTC. Its translation is CASSARTSGSYEQYF.

This sequence joins TRBV6-1 and TRBJ1-1; 8 positions match TRBD1. Germline-derived CDR1 and CDR2 are MNHNS and SASEGT. V lost 7 bases to trimming and J lost 0 bases; unmatched junction nucleotides: 7. The CDR3 contains 15 residues. The CDR3 DNA reads TGTGCCAGCATTAGAGACAGGGGTTTGAACACTGAAGCTTTCTTT. Translating it yields CASIRDRGLNTEAFF.

J is TRBJ1-1 and V is TRBV19, with a tentative D call TRBD1 (5 bases). Germline V gives CDR1 LNHDA, CDR2 SQIVND (reference sequence). The CDR3 has 13 residues. Trimming removed 5 bases from V and 9 bases from J, with 16 bases in between. The CDR3 here is CASSSLGRGQAFF. The CDR3 nucleotides read TGTGCCAGTAGTTCCCTCGGGAGGGGACAAGCTTTCTTT. Combining the CDR3 with reference TRBV19 and TRBJ1-1 gives the whole variable domain DGGITQSPKYLFRKEGQNVTLSCEQNLNHDAMYWYRQDPGQGLRLIYYSQIVNDFQKGDIAEGYSVSREKKESFPLTVTSAQKNPTAFYLCASSSLGRGQAFFGQGTRLTVV.